This TCR beta chain was found in a study of blood T cells in healthy people across ages. CDR1 and CDR2 (germline): SGHDT, YYEEEE. This CDR3 contains 15 residues. The V gene end was trimmed by 4 bases and the J gene end by 6 bases; junction bases not matched to a gene: 5. Using a J-beta primer mix together with a sample-barcoded 5' primer, a second PCR was run for roughly 6 to 12 cycles. TCRdb re-called the 5' RACE reads with MiXCR, one entry per CDR3 protein. The sample has under 2 million distinct CDR3 sequences, about 32% seen once; the top ten hold 11%. The rearrangement links TRBV5-6 to TRBJ2-1; 12 bases fit TRBD2. Specimen: blood. The TCR sequence derives from a woman in her thirties in good health. CDR3 coding DNA: TGTGCCAGCAGCCGGACTAGCGGGAACCCCAATGAGCAGTTCTTC. Encoded protein: CASSRTSGNPNEQFF. The full variable domain, its missing parts supplied by reference TRBV5-6 and TRBJ2-1, is DAGVTQSPTHLIKTRGQQVTLRCSPKSGHDTVSWYQQALGQGPQFIFQYYEEEERQRGNFPDRFSGHQFPNYSSELNVNALLLGDSALYLCASSRTSGNPNEQFFGPGTRLTVL.